Below are 3 T cell receptor beta chains sequenced from a single sample in a study of sequential checkpoint blockade in melanoma. Noted treatment: randomized to nivolumab then ipilimumab (arm A) or the reverse (arm B). Data came from immunoSEQ multiplex PCR; TCRdb stores just in-frame clones and leaves some out. This table holds approximately 11,000 clones, 25% to 30% found once. The material sequenced was tumor tissue (inferred from file names), taken from a patient given nivolumab and ipilimumab in sequence. These receptors were collected from a human donor with melanoma.

The V and J genes are TRBV6-8 and TRBJ2-5, with D hard to call. V was pared by 2 bases and J by 5 bases, with 6 bases between. Per germline, CDR1 MNHGY and CDR2 SAAAGT. This CDR3 is built from 12 residues. CDR3 sequence: CASSYMGETQYF. CDR3 coding DNA: TGTGCCAGCAGTTACATGGGGGAGACCCAGTACTTC.

The chain has TRBV11-3 and TRBJ2-2; D ambiguous. This CDR3 is 14 amino acids long. The ends were cut back, 6 bases at V and 5 bases at J, with 13 bases in the middle. CDR1 is SGHNT, CDR2 YENEEA, per germline. This CDR3 is CASRAGLRTGELFF. In DNA form, the CDR3 reads TGTGCCAGCAGGGCAGGCTTGAGAACCGGGGAGCTGTTTTTT. Filled out from reference TRBV11-3 and TRBJ2-2, the complete variable domain reads EAGVVQSPRYKIIEKKQPVAFWCNPISGHNTLYWYLQNLGQGPELLIRYENEEAVDDSQLPKDRFSAERLKGVDSTLKIQPAELGDSAVYLCASRAGLRTGELFFGEGSRLTVL.

This rearrangement joins TRBV10-2 to TRBJ2-7, with a weak D call TRBD1 (6 bases). The CDR3 loop spans 13 amino acids. The germline V and J ends were trimmed by 7 bases and 2 bases, with 12 bases remaining between them. The V gene's germline CDR1 is WSHSY and CDR2 SAAADI. The CDR3 DNA reads TGCGCCAGCACTCCGGGACAAACCTACGAGCAGTACTTC. The encoded protein is CASTPGQTYEQYF.